The present T cell receptor beta chain was sequenced within a study of blood T cell repertoires in COVID-19. Overall study context: Samples of COVID-19 (acute and convalescent) were obtained from the United States, Italy and Spain.

Per germline, CDR1 SGHRS and CDR2 YFSETQ. J was trimmed by 5 bases and V by 0 bases; bases with no gene match: 8. The CDR3 spans 17 residues. The table came from immunoSEQ multiplex PCR; TCRdb's copy has only in-frame clones and leaves some out. Of about 210,000 clones listed, more than 75% are singletons. The source material was peripheral blood. The chain recombines TRBV5-1 with TRBJ2-3; 11 nucleotides match TRBD2. The TCR was taken from a woman in her thirties or forties with acute or convalescent COVID-19. The CDR3 region is CASSLALAGVRIDTQYF. The CDR3 DNA is TGCGCCAGCAGCTTGGCACTAGCGGGAGTTCGAATAGATACGCAGTATTTT.